What follows are 18 T cell receptor beta chains derived from one specimen sequenced in a study of T cell responses to AZD1222 COVID-19 vaccine. TCRdb's table, derived via immunoSEQ multiplex PCR, lists solely in-frame clones and lacks some. This table has roughly 170,000 clones, around nine tenths appearing once. Sequences were derived from peripheral blood, sampled on day 0 of AZD1222 vaccination. These receptor sequences come from an adult in good health.

V and J are TRBV5-4 and TRBJ2-7; possibly TRBD1 or TRBD2 for D (5 bases each). This CDR3 region has 15 residues. Trimming cost V 0 bases and J 4 bases, with 14 bases left between them. CDR1 SGHNT and CDR2 YYREEE come from the germline V gene (reference sequence). CDR3 in amino acids: CASSLDLGERYEQYF. The CDR3 DNA sequence: TGTGCCAGCAGCTTGGATTTAGGGGAGAGGTACGAGCAGTACTTC. Using reference TRBV5-4 and TRBJ2-7 for the parts outside the CDR3, the full variable domain is ETGVTQSPTHLIKTRGQQVTLRCSSQSGHNTVSWYQQALGQGPQFIFQYYREEENGRGNFPPRFSGLQFPNYSSELNVNALELDDSALYLCASSLDLGERYEQYFGPGTRLTVT.

The V gene is TRBV6-5, the J gene TRBJ2-2, with D perhaps TRBD2 (6 bases). Between the trimmed V and J ends, which lost 6 bases and 2 bases, there was a span of 10 bases. The CDR3 length is 14 residues. In germline, CDR1 is MNHEY, CDR2 SVGAGI. As DNA, the CDR3 is TGTGCCAGCAGATCTAGCGATAACACCGGGGAGCTGTTTTTT. Translated: CASRSSDNTGELFF.

The V gene is TRBV29-1, the J gene TRBJ2-5; D is ambiguous. The germline V gene has CDR1 SQVTM and CDR2 ANQGSEA. There are 11 residues in the CDR3. The CDR3: CSTRTVETQYF. The CDR3, as DNA: TGCAGTACAAGGACGGTAGAGACCCAGTACTTC.

V is TRBV18 and J is TRBJ2-5; maybe TRBD2 (5 bases). The length of the CDR3 is 16 residues. With 6 bases removed from V and 1 base from J, the gap between germline ends came to 18 bases. Germline lookup yields CDR1 KGHSH and CDR2 LQKENI. Written as DNA, the CDR3 is TGTGCCAGCTCTCCCGACTTGAGAGGGAGCCAAGAGACCCAGTACTTC. Amino acids: CASSPDLRGSQETQYF. Drawing the rest from reference TRBV18 and TRBJ2-5, the complete variable domain is NAGVMQNPRHLVRRRGQEARLRCSPMKGHSHVYWYRQLPEEGLKFMVYLQKENIIDESGMPKERFSAEFPKEGPSILRIQQVVRGDSAAYFCASSPDLRGSQETQYFGPGTRLLVL.

This rearrangement joins TRBV14 to TRBJ1-4; D gene ambiguous. Germline lookup yields CDR1 SGHDN and CDR2 FVKESK. V dropped 1 base and J dropped 6 bases, with 12 bases sitting between them. This CDR3 has 15 amino acids. The CDR3: CASSQGARWDEKLFF. The CDR3 bases are TGTGCCAGCAGCCAAGGGGCGCGCTGGGATGAAAAACTGTTTTTT.

The chain uses TRBV28 and TRBJ1-6, with D maybe TRBD1 (6 bases). CDR1 and CDR2 (germline): MDHEN, SYDVKM. The CDR3 sequence is 16 residues long. V was shortened by 6 bases and J by 2 bases, with 14 bases between the two germline ends. The CDR3 bases are TGTGCCAGCAGGGGCCGGGACACTCCCTATAATTCACCCCTCCACTTT. Protein: CASRGRDTPYNSPLHF.

The CDR3 nucleotides are TGTGCCAGCAGCCAGGTGCCTGGGGGAGGCACTGAAGCTTTCTTT. Translating it yields CASSQVPGGGTEAFF. This chain joins TRBV3-1 (or the pseudogene TRBV3-2) and TRBJ1-1; possible D gene TRBD1, 5 bases. V shed 3 bases and J shed 4 bases, with 15 bases lying between them. Germline CDR1 and CDR2: LGHDT and YNNKEL (reference sequence). The CDR3 is 15 amino acids.

J is TRBJ2-7 and V is TRBV7-2; TRBD2 might be the D (6 bases). The germline V and J ends were trimmed by 1 base and 4 bases, with 11 bases remaining between them. CDR3 length equals 14 residues. Germline-derived CDR1 and CDR2 are SGHTA and FQGNSA. CDR3 in amino acids: CASSLGGTVYEQYF. The CDR3 coding sequence is TGTGCCAGCAGCTTAGGCGGGACGGTGTACGAGCAGTACTTC. The full variable domain, in which reference TRBV7-2 and TRBJ2-7 provide the parts outside the CDR3, is GAGVSQSPSNKVTEKGKDVELRCDPISGHTALYWYRQSLGQGLEFLIYFQGNSAPDKSGLPSDRFSAERTGGSVSTLTIQRTQQEDSAVYLCASSLGGTVYEQYFGPGTRLTVT.

This clone was detected only once. The chain employs TRBV5-6 and TRBJ1-5; D not certain. The V end lost 0 bases, the J end lost 3 bases, and 7 bases lay between the germline ends. From germline, CDR1 is SGHDT and CDR2 YYEEEE. The CDR3 is 14 residues long. The CDR3: CASSLALNNQPQHF. CDR3 DNA sequence: TGTGCCAGCAGCTTGGCGCTGAACAATCAGCCCCAGCATTTT.

The CDR3: CASRRDGSNQPQHF. The CDR3, as DNA: TGTGCCAGCAGACGGGACGGGAGCAATCAGCCCCAGCATTTT. The V call is TRBV6-5, the J call TRBJ1-5; possible D gene TRBD1, 5 bases. With 6 bases removed from V and 1 base from J, the gap between germline ends came to 10 bases. CDR3 size: 14 residues. Per the germline V gene, CDR1 is MNHEY and CDR2 is SVGAGI.

This chain uses TRBV2 with TRBJ1-5; 7 bases fit TRBD1. The CDR3 is 14 amino acids. J was trimmed by 4 bases and V by 7 bases; bases with no gene match: 7. Germline V gene lookup returns CDR1 SNHLY and CDR2 FYNNEI. The CDR3 sequence: CASKRDRLNQPQHF. CDR3 DNA sequence: TGTGCCAGCAAGCGGGACAGACTTAATCAGCCCCAGCATTTT.

CDR3 nucleotides: TGTGCCAGCAGTGCACAGGGGCCATCGAACTATGGCTACACCTTC. This gives the protein CASSAQGPSNYGYTF. The chain recombines TRBV27 with TRBJ1-2; 7 bases align to TRBD1. Per the germline V gene, CDR1 is MNHEY and CDR2 is SMNVEV (reference sequence). V was pared by 5 bases and J by 2 bases, with 8 bases of the junction left unmatched. The CDR3 is 15 amino acids.

The chain is built from TRBV24-1 and TRBJ1-2, with 11 positions matching TRBD1. After removal of 4 bases from V and 6 bases from J, the junction contained 9 bases not matched to a gene. Looked up from germline, CDR1 is KGHDR and CDR2 is SFDVKD. This CDR3 contains 16 residues. CDR3 coding DNA: TGTGCCACCAGTGAATCCGGGACAGGGGGATTCGATGGCTACACCTTC. Translation: CATSESGTGGFDGYTF.

On this clone itself: Other DNA variants within this sample encode the same CDR3. The V gene is TRBV5-1, the J gene TRBJ1-5; tentatively, D is TRBD1 (5 bases). The CDR3 is 15 amino acids. The germline gives CDR1 SGHRS, CDR2 YFSETQ. The V and J ends lost 2 bases and 0 bases respectively, with 9 bases between them. The CDR3 sequence: CASSLWGDSNQPQHF. CDR3 DNA: TGCGCCAGCAGCTTATGGGGGGATAGCAATCAGCCCCAGCATTTT.

On this clone: Other nucleotide sequences from this sample produce the same CDR3. The chain combines TRBV11-2 with TRBJ1-2; D is unclear. Germline V gene data show CDR1 as SGHAT and CDR2 as FQNNGV. Trimming removed 4 bases from V and 0 bases from J, with 15 bases in between. The CDR3 has 16 amino acids. The CDR3 here is CASSSPGRQANYGYTF. For the CDR3, the DNA is TGTGCCAGCAGCTCCCCTGGGAGGCAAGCTAACTATGGCTACACCTTC.

The J gene is TRBJ1-1, the V gene TRBV12-3 or TRBV12-4; D is perhaps TRBD1 (5 bases). CDR3 size: 13 residues. V shed 8 bases and J shed 0 bases, with 10 bases lying between them. Written as DNA, the CDR3 is TGTGCCAGCGTGAAGGGACTGAACACTGAAGCTTTCTTT. This codes for CASVKGLNTEAFF.

The gene calls are TRBV7-2 and TRBJ2-6; D is uncertain. Germline V gives CDR1 SGHTA, CDR2 FQGNSA. Trimming removed 2 bases from V and 8 bases from J, with 19 bases in between. This CDR3 has 17 residues. CDR3 coding DNA: TGTGCCAGCAGCTTAACTATCCCGGGCCGGGCCTCCAACGTCCTGACTTTC. Amino acids: CASSLTIPGRASNVLTF.

The V and J genes are TRBV5-1 and TRBJ1-1, with D possibly TRBD1 on 5 matching bases. The CDR3 length is 15 residues. Trimming removed 0 bases at V and 1 base at J, with 10 bases between. Germline V gene data show CDR1 as SGHRS and CDR2 as YFSETQ. CDR3 residues: CASSLERGRNTEAFF. The CDR3, as DNA: TGCGCCAGCAGCTTGGAGAGGGGCCGGAACACTGAAGCTTTCTTT.